Each of the 26 T cell receptor beta chains below was sequenced from the same sample in a study of T cells expressing NK-cell markers (TCRdb year 2020). Library generation was performed with 5' RACE. Data came from an Illumina HiSeq 2000. After reprocessing by TCRdb, each CDR3 protein sequence is one entry, and no DNA is given. The sample's table covers about 260,000 distinct CDR3 sequences. The leading ten clones occupy around 4.3% of the sample. Sequencing was done on a sample of blood T cells: a sorted CD56 or NKG2C T cell subset, CD4+ or CD8+ T cells, or bulk PBMC T cells (not recorded which). Receptors were obtained from a woman between 18 and 70 years old in good health.

The J gene is TRBJ1-1, the V gene TRBV6-5. The CDR3 loop spans 16 amino acids. The germline V gene has CDR1 MNHEY and CDR2 SVGAGI. CDR3 sequence: CASSSGERPMNTEAFF.

V gene TRBV4-1 combines with J gene TRBJ2-3; the TCRdb call, TRBD1, lacks DNA for checking. The germline V gene encodes CDR1 MGHRA and CDR2 YSYEKL. The CDR3 loop spans 15 amino acids. The CDR3 spells CASSLEDTGTDTQYF.

The V call is TRBV7-9, the J call TRBJ2-7; without DNA, the TCRdb call of TRBD2 cannot be checked. The CDR3 consists of 15 residues. Germline CDR1 SEHNR, CDR2 FQNEAQ (reference sequence). CDR3 sequence: CASSLEISSIPEQYF. Variable domain in full (rest from reference TRBV7-9 and TRBJ2-7): DTGVSQNPRHKITKRGQNVTFRCDPISEHNRLYWYRQTLGQGPEFLTYFQNEAQLEKSRLLSDRFSAERPKGSFSTLEIQRTEQGDSAMYLCASSLEISSIPEQYFGPGTRLTVT.

The gene calls are TRBV29-1 and TRBJ2-1; the TRBD2 assignment by TCRdb is unverifiable without DNA. The CDR3 consists of 18 residues. Germline CDR1 SQVTM, CDR2 ANQGSEA. The CDR3 sequence: CSAQRGVGAESSYNEQFF.

This chain connects TRBV29-1 to TRBJ1-1; TCRdb lists TRBD1, though no DNA is available to test this call. Germline loops: CDR1 SQVTM, CDR2 ANQGSEA. The CDR3 runs 13 residues. CDR3 residues: CSFLRGLATEAFF.

The J gene is TRBJ2-4, the V gene TRBV12-3 or TRBV12-4. The CDR3 has 15 residues. CDR3 sequence reads: CASSFSRLAKNIQYF.

The rearrangement joins TRBV7-8 to TRBJ1-2. Looked up from germline, CDR1 is SGHVS and CDR2 is FQNEAQ. This CDR3 region has 15 residues. The CDR3 loop is CASSLGVGRSYGYTF.

This chain links TRBV20-1 with TRBJ2-4; TCRdb's D call of TRBD1 is untestable without DNA. The CDR3 is 15 amino acids. The V gene's germline CDR1 is DFQATT and CDR2 SNEGSKA (reference sequence). The CDR3 reads CSAREYGAPSDIQYF.

The V gene is TRBV6-5, the J gene TRBJ1-1. CDR3 length: 15 residues. Per the germline V gene, CDR1 is MNHEY and CDR2 is SVGAGI. The CDR3 is CASSYGGSRATEAFF.

The rearrangement uses TRBV28 and TRBJ2-7; lacking DNA, the TRBD1 call made by TCRdb goes unchecked. The CDR3 has 16 amino acids. Germline CDR1 and CDR2: MDHEN and SYDVKM. CDR3: CASSDVRRGPSYEQYF.

V and J are TRBV12-3 or TRBV12-4 and TRBJ1-1; TCRdb names TRBD1, which stays unverified in the absence of DNA. The CDR3 covers 13 residues. CDR3 loop: CASSFQGWTEAFF.

The chain combines TRBV5-4 with TRBJ2-1; TCRdb's D gene call, TRBD2, goes unchecked for lack of DNA. In germline, CDR1 is SGHNT, CDR2 YYREEE (reference sequence). The CDR3 is 17 residues long. CDR3 protein: CASSLVGLAGGPNEQFF.

This chain uses TRBV4-3 with TRBJ2-3; checking the TCRdb D call of TRBD1 is not possible without DNA. CDR1 LGHNA and CDR2 YSLEER come from the germline V gene. The CDR3 covers 17 residues. The CDR3 loop reads CASSQGRGAGKTDTQYF.

The chain combines TRBV14 with TRBJ2-6; TCRdb calls TRBD1, which cannot be checked without DNA. The CDR3 is 16 amino acids. Germline V CDR1 and CDR2: SGHDN, FVKESK. The CDR3: CASTPPRGAGANVLTF.

The chain joins TRBV28 to TRBJ1-1; as DNA is missing, the TRBD1 call by TCRdb cannot be tested. This CDR3 has 14 amino acids. The germline V gene encodes CDR1 MDHEN and CDR2 SYDVKM. The CDR3 is CASNLGQGEAEAFF.

CDR3 amino acids: CSQTSGGANEQFF. The J gene is TRBJ2-1, the V gene TRBV20-1; the D call of TRBD2 rests on TCRdb alone, since no DNA is present to check it. Per germline, CDR1 DFQATT and CDR2 SNEGSKA (reference sequence). This CDR3 has 13 residues.

The V gene is TRBV2, the J gene TRBJ2-5; the TCRdb call, TRBD1, lacks DNA for checking. The CDR3 has 12 residues. Looked up from germline, CDR1 is SNHLY and CDR2 is FYNNEI. CDR3 loop: CAWTRGEETQYF.

The J gene is TRBJ1-5, the V gene TRBV6-5. The germline gives CDR1 MNHEY, CDR2 SVGAGI. This CDR3 is built from 13 residues. CDR3 region: CASSYVHNQPQHF.

This rearrangement joins TRBV7-8 to TRBJ2-2; TCRdb reports TRBD2, a call that lacks DNA to check it against. This CDR3 spans 16 amino acids. Germline CDR1 is SGHVS and CDR2 is FQNEAQ. The CDR3 protein is CASSFEGAGGMGELFF.

The chain has TRBV12-3 or TRBV12-4 and TRBJ2-7; the TCRdb D gene call, TRBD1, has no DNA to confirm it. CDR3 length: 13 amino acids. The CDR3 is CASSHREVGSQYF.

The V gene is TRBV6-2 or TRBV6-3, the J gene TRBJ2-7; the TRBD2 assignment by TCRdb is unverifiable without DNA. The CDR3 extends over 15 amino acids. CDR1 is MNHEY and CDR2 is SVGEGT in the germline V gene. CDR3: CASSPGWVPSDEQYF.

The chain combines TRBV6-1 with TRBJ2-5; absent DNA, TCRdb's TRBD1 call cannot be checked. CDR1 and CDR2 from the germline V gene are MNHNS and SASEGT. The CDR3 length is 13 residues. The chain's CDR3 is CASRTGAQETQYF.

V usage is TRBV4-2 and J usage is TRBJ1-3; the TCRdb call, TRBD1, lacks DNA for checking. The CDR3 loop spans 14 amino acids. Germline V CDR1 and CDR2: LGHNA, YNFKEQ. CDR3 residues: CASSQKGAENTIYF.

The V and J genes are TRBV7-9 and TRBJ1-2; the TRBD1 assignment by TCRdb is unverifiable without DNA. Germline V gene lookup returns CDR1 SEHNR and CDR2 FQNEAQ (reference sequence). The CDR3 is 15 residues long. The CDR3 loop reads CASSLAGDFHYGYTF.

The J gene is TRBJ2-7, the V gene TRBV5-6. The length of the CDR3 is 16 residues. Germline CDR1 SGHDT, CDR2 YYEEEE. CDR3: CASSSASSGSLYEQYF.

The CDR3 here is CASKMAGSQETQYF. The chain carries TRBV5-4 and TRBJ2-5; TCRdb gives TRBD2 as the D gene, but with no DNA this cannot be confirmed. Germline V gene lookup returns CDR1 SGHNT and CDR2 YYREEE (reference sequence). CDR3 length equals 14 residues.